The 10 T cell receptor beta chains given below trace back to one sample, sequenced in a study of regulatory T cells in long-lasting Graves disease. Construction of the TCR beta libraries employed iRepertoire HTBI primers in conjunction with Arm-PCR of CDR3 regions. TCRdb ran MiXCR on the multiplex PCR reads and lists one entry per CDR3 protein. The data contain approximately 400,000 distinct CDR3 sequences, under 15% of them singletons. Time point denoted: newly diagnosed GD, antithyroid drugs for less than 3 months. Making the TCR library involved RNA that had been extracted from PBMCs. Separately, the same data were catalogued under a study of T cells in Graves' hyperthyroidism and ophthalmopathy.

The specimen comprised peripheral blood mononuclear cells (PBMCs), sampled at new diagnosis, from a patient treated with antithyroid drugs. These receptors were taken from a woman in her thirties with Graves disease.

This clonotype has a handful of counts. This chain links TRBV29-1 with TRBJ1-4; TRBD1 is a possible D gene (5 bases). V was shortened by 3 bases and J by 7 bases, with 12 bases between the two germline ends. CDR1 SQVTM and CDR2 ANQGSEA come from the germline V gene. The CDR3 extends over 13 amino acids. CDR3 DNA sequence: TGCAGCGTTGATGGGGCCATGGGTGAAAAACTGTTTTTT. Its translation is CSVDGAMGEKLFF.

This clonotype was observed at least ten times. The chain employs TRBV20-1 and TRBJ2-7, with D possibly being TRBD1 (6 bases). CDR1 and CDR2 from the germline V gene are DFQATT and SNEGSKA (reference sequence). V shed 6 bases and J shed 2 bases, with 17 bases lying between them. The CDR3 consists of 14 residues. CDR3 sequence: CSADGQQLPYEQYF. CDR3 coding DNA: TGCAGTGCAGACGGACAGCAATTACCCTACGAGCAGTACTTC.

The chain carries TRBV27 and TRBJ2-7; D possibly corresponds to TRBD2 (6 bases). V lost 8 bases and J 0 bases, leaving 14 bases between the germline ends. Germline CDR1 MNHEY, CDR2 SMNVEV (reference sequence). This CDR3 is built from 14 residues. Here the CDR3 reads CASSRRDHSYEQYF. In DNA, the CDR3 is TGTGCCAGCTCCCGGAGGGACCACTCCTACGAGCAGTACTTC.

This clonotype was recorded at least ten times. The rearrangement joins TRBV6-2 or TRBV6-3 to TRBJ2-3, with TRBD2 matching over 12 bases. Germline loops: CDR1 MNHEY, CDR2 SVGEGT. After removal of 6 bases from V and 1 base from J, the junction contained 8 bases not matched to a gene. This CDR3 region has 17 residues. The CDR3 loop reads CASRQRTSGTRTDTQYF. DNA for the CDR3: TGTGCCAGCAGGCAAAGGACTAGCGGGACGCGCACAGATACGCAGTATTTT.

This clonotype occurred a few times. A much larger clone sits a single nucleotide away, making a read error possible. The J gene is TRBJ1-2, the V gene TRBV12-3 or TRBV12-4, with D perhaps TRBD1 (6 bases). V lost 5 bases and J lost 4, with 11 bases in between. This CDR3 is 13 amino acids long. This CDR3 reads CASSMDRSYGYTF. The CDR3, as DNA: TGTGCCAGCAGTATGGACAGAAGCTATGGCTACACCTTC.

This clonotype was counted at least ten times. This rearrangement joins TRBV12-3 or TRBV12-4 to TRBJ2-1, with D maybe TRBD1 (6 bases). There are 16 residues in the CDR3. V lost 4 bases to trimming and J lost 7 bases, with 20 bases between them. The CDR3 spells CASSSRLRGMRNEQFF. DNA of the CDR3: TGTGCCAGCAGTTCTCGCCTAAGGGGGATGCGAAATGAGCAGTTCTTC.

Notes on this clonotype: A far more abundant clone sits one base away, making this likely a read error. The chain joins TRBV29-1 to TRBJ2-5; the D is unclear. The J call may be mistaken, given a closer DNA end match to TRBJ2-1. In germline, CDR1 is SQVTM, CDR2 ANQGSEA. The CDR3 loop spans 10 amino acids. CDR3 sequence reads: CSVELGEQFF. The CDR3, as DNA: TGCAGCGTTGAACTTGGTGAGCAGTTCTTC.

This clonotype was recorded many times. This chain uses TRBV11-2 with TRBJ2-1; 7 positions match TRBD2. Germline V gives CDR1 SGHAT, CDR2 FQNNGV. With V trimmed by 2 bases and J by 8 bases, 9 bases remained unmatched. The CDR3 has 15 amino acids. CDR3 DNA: TGTGCCAGCAGCTTAAGTGGGAGGGCAGAGGATGAGCAGTTCTTC. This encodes CASSLSGRAEDEQFF. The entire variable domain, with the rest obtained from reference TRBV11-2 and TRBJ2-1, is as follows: EAGVAQSPRYKIIEKRQSVAFWCNPISGHATLYWYQQILGQGPKLLIQFQNNGVVDDSQLPKDRFSAERLKGVDSTLKIQPAKLEDSAVYLCASSLSGRAEDEQFFGPGTRLTVL.

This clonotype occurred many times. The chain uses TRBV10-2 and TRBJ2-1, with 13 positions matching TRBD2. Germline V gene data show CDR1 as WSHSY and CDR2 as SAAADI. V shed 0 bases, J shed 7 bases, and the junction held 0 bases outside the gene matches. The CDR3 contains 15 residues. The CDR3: CASSESTSGRNEQFF. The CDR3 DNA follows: TGCGCCAGCAGTGAGTCGACTAGCGGGAGGAATGAGCAGTTCTTC.

CDR3 sequence: CASSFLGGESYEQYF. CDR3 DNA: TGTGCCAGCAGCTTCTTGGGGGGAGAGTCCTACGAGCAGTACTTC. This chain connects TRBV7-9 to TRBJ2-7, with a tentative D call TRBD2 (6 bases). Germline lookup yields CDR1 SEHNR and CDR2 FQNEAQ (reference sequence). Trimming left V 3 bases short and J 1 base short, with 13 bases between. CDR3 length: 15 amino acids.